The entry below describes one T cell receptor (beta chain). The sample belongs to a study of T-cell reconstitution after alpha-beta-depleted transplantation in children. Trimming left V 5 bases short and J 1 base short, with 14 bases between. The CDR3 extends over 16 amino acids. The authors prepared the TCRbeta library with unique molecular identifiers. TCRdb called the PCR reads again in MiXCR, with one record for every CDR3 protein. Found here are 440,000 or so distinct CDR3 sequences, 11% of them singletons; the top ten hold about 5%. This sample comprised PBMCs from the stem cell graft donor, obtained from the stem cell graft. This receptor was identified in a human donor who donated a stem cell graft to a child with acute myeloid leukemia. V and J are TRBV12-3 or TRBV12-4 and TRBJ2-2; possibly TRBD1 for D (5 bases). The CDR3 sequence: CASSQMTALNTGELFF. CDR3 nucleotide sequence: TGTGCCAGCAGTCAAATGACAGCTCTGAACACCGGGGAGCTGTTTTTT.